The T cell receptor beta chain under discussion was sequenced for a study of blood T cell repertoires in COVID-19. Study overall: From the United States, Italy and Spain came samples of acute and convalescent COVID-19.

This CDR3 has 13 amino acids. CDR1 MNHEY and CDR2 SMNVEV come from the germline V gene (reference sequence). Trimming left V 4 bases short and J 5 bases short, with 11 bases between. Some clones are missing from TCRdb's copy, which holds only in-frame ones; the method was immunoSEQ multiplex PCR. The sample contains approximately 360,000 clones, roughly 90% of which appear only once. The source of this sequence is a woman aged 30 to 39 with acute COVID-19. The rearrangement uses TRBV27 and TRBJ1-2, with no clear D. Source material: PBMCs or T cells enriched from blood (not recorded which). CDR3 in amino acids: CASSSRSQYGYTF. CDR3 nucleotide sequence: TGTGCCAGCAGTTCCCGGTCGCAATATGGCTACACCTTC.